This T cell receptor (beta chain) was recorded in a study of blood T cell repertoires in COVID-19. Per the germline V gene, CDR1 is SGHRS and CDR2 is YFSETQ. With 4 bases clipped from V and 4 bases from J, the junction kept 5 bases outside the gene matches. This CDR3 is built from 15 residues. Data came from immunoSEQ multiplex PCR; TCRdb stores just in-frame clones and leaves some out. The table has around 200,000 clones, about 90% seen once. This clonotype was obtained from a young man who had recovered from COVID-19. This chain links TRBV5-1 with TRBJ2-2, with 9 bases matching TRBD1. Sequencing used PBMCs or T cells enriched from blood (not recorded which). CDR3 in amino acids: CASSPTGGLTGELFF. CDR3 nucleotides: TGCGCCAGCAGCCCGACAGGGGGACTCACCGGGGAGCTGTTTTTT.